This T cell receptor (beta chain) came from a study of T-cell memory formation after mild COVID-19. Study-level background: There were largely donor-specific TCR clusters. Study observations and caveats: That cross-reactive memory joined was suggested by some responding clones appearing in pre-infection memory.

A word on this clonotype: What it recognizes is unknown.

Amplification by 5'RACE using constant-segment primers produced TCR alpha and TCR beta cDNA libraries that carried sample barcodes and UMIs. Using its own MiXCR run on the 5' RACE reads, TCRdb lists one record per CDR3 protein. This table holds 350,000 to 500,000 distinct CDR3 sequences, around 20% found once. Looked up from germline, CDR1 is SGHRS and CDR2 is YFSETQ. The CDR3 is 14 residues long. Germline trimming cut 4 bases from V and 5 bases from J; bases unmatched to any gene: 5. This TCR derives from an adult woman who had mild COVID-19 (a few samples of this study predate the infection). Cell type and time point are not known. The V call is TRBV5-1, the J call TRBJ1-2, with 10 positions matching TRBD1. The sample comprised PBMCs or a T cell subset sorted from them (not recorded which). CDR3 coding DNA: TGCGCCAGCAGCGAGAGGGACAGGGGATATGGCTACACCTTC. This translates into CASSERDRGYGYTF.